The 5 T cell receptor beta chains given below trace back to one sample, sequenced in a study of identical twins. MiXCR, applied by TCRdb to the 5' RACE reads, yields one record per CDR3 protein. The sample holds approximately 680,000 distinct CDR3 sequences, roughly 7.1% seen once. These same records also appear under a second study, on yellow fever vaccine responses in identical twins.

Sequencing was carried out using PBMCs. The receptor source for this set is a young woman in good health.

A word on this clonotype: One end of the junction fails to match germline, which may point to a read error. The chain employs TRBV9 and TRBJ2-7; D remains ambiguous. Per germline, CDR1 SGDLS and CDR2 YYNGEE. The length of the CDR3 is 14 residues. The CDR3 loop reads CARSVGSGLYEQYF. CDR3 DNA: TGTGCCAGGAGCGTAGGGTCTGGGCTCTACGAGCAGTACTTC.

This sequence joins TRBV7-9 and TRBJ2-1; 10 nucleotides align to TRBD2. CDR3 length: 16 amino acids. V trimming: 5 bases; J trimming: 5 bases; junction bases outside the gene matches: 9. Germline lookup yields CDR1 SEHNR and CDR2 FQNEAQ (reference sequence). The CDR3: CASSQKRTSGHNEQFF. Written as DNA, the CDR3 is TGTGCCAGCAGCCAAAAGAGGACTAGCGGACACAATGAGCAGTTCTTC.

In this sample, this clonotype turned up many times. The chain joins TRBV20-1 to TRBJ1-2; 7 bases line up with TRBD1. The V segment lost 5 bases and the J segment 3 bases; nucleotides outside the gene matches: 6. In germline, CDR1 is DFQATT, CDR2 SNEGSKA (reference sequence). The CDR3 spans 13 residues. This chain's CDR3 is CSAGPDRDYGYTF. DNA of the CDR3: TGCAGTGCTGGGCCAGACAGGGACTATGGCTACACCTTC.

This clonotype was recorded many times. This chain links TRBV7-8 with TRBJ1-2; D uncertain. Germline-derived CDR1 and CDR2 are SGHVS and FQNEAQ. The CDR3 runs to 17 residues. V lost 0 bases, J lost 4 bases, and 18 bases lay in between. DNA of the CDR3: TGTGCCAGCAGCTTAGCGCGGAACAGTGAGGTTTTCTATGGCTACACCTTC. It codes for CASSLARNSEVFYGYTF.

This clonotype was counted only a few times. The rearrangement links TRBV10-3 to TRBJ2-5; 7 bases are shared with TRBD1. This CDR3 comprises 13 residues. V lost 7 bases and J lost 3; bases outside the gene matches: 5. CDR1 is ENHRY, CDR2 SYGVKD, per germline. CDR3 sequence: CAITGTAEETQYF. DNA for the CDR3: TGTGCCATCACCGGGACAGCCGAAGAGACCCAGTACTTC.